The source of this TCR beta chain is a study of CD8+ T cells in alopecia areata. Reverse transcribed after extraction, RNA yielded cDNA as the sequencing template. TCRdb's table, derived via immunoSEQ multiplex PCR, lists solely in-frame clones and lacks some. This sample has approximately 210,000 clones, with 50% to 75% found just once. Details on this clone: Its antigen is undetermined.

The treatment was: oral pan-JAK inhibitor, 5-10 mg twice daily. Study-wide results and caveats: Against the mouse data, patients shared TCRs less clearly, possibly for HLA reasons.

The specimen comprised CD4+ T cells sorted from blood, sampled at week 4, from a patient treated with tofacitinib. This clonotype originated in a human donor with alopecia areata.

The CDR3 region is CASLAGGPETQYF. CDR3 DNA sequence: TGTGCCAGCTTGGCGGGGGGGCCGGAGACCCAGTACTTC. V usage is TRBV7-6 and J usage is TRBJ2-5; TRBD2 aligns across 9 bases. The CDR3 is 13 amino acids. The junction had 6 bases not matched to a gene; V was cut back by 8 bases and J by 5 bases. The V gene's germline CDR1 is SGHVS and CDR2 FNYEAQ.